This T cell receptor (beta chain) was sequenced during a study of CD8 T cells in ankylosing spondylitis. Study-wide results and limits: A TCR beta motif of about eight highly homologous variants appeared characteristic of ankylosing spondylitis blood. According to the report, clones linked to the disease were significantly enriched in matched synovial fluid samples taken from ankylosing spondylitis patients.

Germline loops: CDR1 SGHVS, CDR2 FQNEAQ. V was clipped by 5 bases and J by 4 bases, with 18 bases between them. The CDR3 has 16 residues. As the method for making TCR beta libraries, quantitative 5'-RACE with molecular barcodes was used. From the 5' RACE reads, TCRdb called clonotypes with MiXCR, one entry per CDR3 protein. Of 100,000 to 150,000 distinct CDR3 sequences in the sample, around 9.3% were seen once. On this clonotype itself: The antigen is not known.

The source material was blood, either unsorted or a sorted T cell fraction (not recorded which). J is TRBJ2-1 and V is TRBV7-8, with D perhaps TRBD2 (6 bases). The source is a male donor with ankylosing spondylitis or in good health (not recorded which). This CDR3 is CASSPGRDCYYNEQFF. The DNA for the CDR3 is TGTGCCAGCAGCCCAGGGCGGGACTGCTATTACAATGAGCAGTTCTTC.